Presented here are 8 T cell receptor beta chains from one specimen sequenced in a study of metastatic and nonmetastatic thyroid tumors (dated by TCRdb to between 2020 and 2021). None of the patients had been given any treatment before thyroid surgery. The protocol used for the library was PCR. The instrument given in TCRdb is Illumina HiSeq 4000. TCRdb reworked the public reads: Q25 trimming with fastp, MiXCR clone assembly, productive beta chains retained. The sample yields 5,100 or so clones; approximately 30% were counted once. The ten largest clones capture around a quarter of the sample. The sample consisted of adjacent normal tissue. These receptor sequences come from a female donor with papillary thyroid cancer or a benign thyroid nodule (not recorded which). Some clones in this sample may be carry-over from other donors' samples.

The CDR3 sequence: CVTQTTQDTGYLFF. The DNA of the CDR3 is TGTGTCACCCAAACAACTCAGGACACCGGTTATCTGTTTTTT. The chain couples TRBV6-1 to TRBJ2-2; D is possibly TRBD1 (5 bases). The CDR3 consists of 14 residues. Germline CDR1 is MNHNS and CDR2 is SASEGT.

Notes on this clone: Mismatch with germline at one junction end may stem from a read error. V usage is TRBV6-6 and J usage is TRBJ2-3; D is possibly TRBD2 (6 bases). Germline lookup yields CDR1 MNHNY and CDR2 SVGAGI (reference sequence). CDR3 size: 16 residues. CDR3 sequence: CASSDSSSGGTDTQYF. For the CDR3, the DNA is TGTGCCAGCAGTGACTCGAGCTCGGGGGGCACAGATACGCAGTATTTT.

This clone was observed at least ten times. V gene TRBV12-3 or TRBV12-4 combines with J gene TRBJ2-1; D is unresolved. Trimming shortened V by 7 bases and J by 2 bases, and 18 bases separated the two germline ends. This CDR3 spans 16 amino acids. The CDR3 reads CASTRDRQGAYNEQFF. The CDR3 nucleotides read TGTGCCAGCACGAGAGATAGGCAAGGCGCCTACAATGAGCAGTTCTTC.

With regard to this clone: The conserved final phenylalanine or tryptophan is absent from the CDR3, which likely points to a read error. CDR3 DNA: TGTGCCAGCAGTGAACGGTGGAGGCGGGAGTATGGCTACACCTTA. Translating gives CASSERWRREYGYTL. The chain has TRBV2 and TRBJ1-2; no clear D gene. V lost 2 bases and J 5 bases, leaving 15 bases between the germline ends. Germline lookup yields CDR1 SNHLY and CDR2 FYNNEI. The CDR3 spans 15 residues.

This clone was recorded at least ten times. The chain combines TRBV11-1 with TRBJ2-3, with D perhaps matching TRBD2 (6 bases). The CDR3 has 14 amino acids. Trimming cost V 2 bases and J 4 bases, with 10 bases left between them. Germline V CDR1 and CDR2: SGHAT, FQDESV (reference sequence). CDR3 protein: CASSLRGSSDTQYF. The CDR3 coding sequence is TGTGCCAGCAGCTTACGGGGGAGTTCAGATACGCAGTATTTT.

The genes are TRBV11-2 and TRBJ2-7; possibly TRBD2 for D (6 bases). V shed 3 bases and J shed 3 bases, with 9 bases lying between them. Germline CDR1 reads SGHAT; CDR2 reads FQNNGV. This CDR3 has 13 amino acids. CDR3 protein: CASSFRRGYEQYF. Here the CDR3 DNA reads TGTGCCAGCAGCTTCAGGAGGGGCTACGAGCAGTACTTC.

This clone rates as medium-sized. V is TRBV25-1 and J is TRBJ2-7; D is unresolved. The ends were cut back, 3 bases at V and 3 bases at J, with 6 bases in the middle. From germline, CDR1 is MGHDK and CDR2 SYGVNS. The length of the CDR3 is 12 residues. CDR3 sequence: CASSDRYYEQYF. The CDR3 DNA reads TGTGCCAGCAGTGACCGATACTACGAGCAGTACTTC.

This clone was observed many times. V is TRBV6-2 or TRBV6-3 and J is TRBJ2-2; D ambiguous. Germline CDR1 is MNHEY and CDR2 is SVGEGT. The CDR3 extends over 13 amino acids. Deletions cut 0 bases from V and 5 bases from J, with 4 bases between. The CDR3 loop is CASSYSETGELFF. CDR3 sequence (DNA): TGTGCCAGCAGTTACTCAGAAACCGGGGAGCTGTTTTTT.